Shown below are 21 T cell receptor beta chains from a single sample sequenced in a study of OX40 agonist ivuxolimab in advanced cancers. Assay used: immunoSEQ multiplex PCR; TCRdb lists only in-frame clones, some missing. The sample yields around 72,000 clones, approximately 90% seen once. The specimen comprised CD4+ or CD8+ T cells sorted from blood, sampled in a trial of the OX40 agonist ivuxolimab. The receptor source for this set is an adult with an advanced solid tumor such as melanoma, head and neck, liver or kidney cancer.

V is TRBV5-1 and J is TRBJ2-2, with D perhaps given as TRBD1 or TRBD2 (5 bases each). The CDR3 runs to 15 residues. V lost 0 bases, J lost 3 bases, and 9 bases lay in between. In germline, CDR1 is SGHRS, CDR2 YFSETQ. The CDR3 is CASSLGGTDTGELFF. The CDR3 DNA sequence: TGCGCCAGCAGCTTGGGAGGGACGGACACCGGGGAGCTGTTTTTT.

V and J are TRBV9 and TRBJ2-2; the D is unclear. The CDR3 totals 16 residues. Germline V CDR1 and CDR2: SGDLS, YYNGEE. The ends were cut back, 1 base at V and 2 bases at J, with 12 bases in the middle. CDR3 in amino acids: CASSVSGALNTGELFF. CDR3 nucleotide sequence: TGTGCCAGCAGCGTATCTGGAGCCCTCAACACCGGGGAGCTGTTTTTT.

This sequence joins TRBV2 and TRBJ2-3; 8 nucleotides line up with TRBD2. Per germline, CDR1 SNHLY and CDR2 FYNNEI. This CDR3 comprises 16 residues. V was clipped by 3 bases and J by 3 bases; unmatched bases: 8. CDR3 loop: CASSDPSSGRTDTQYF. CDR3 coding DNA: TGTGCCAGCAGTGACCCTTCTAGCGGGCGGACAGATACGCAGTATTTT. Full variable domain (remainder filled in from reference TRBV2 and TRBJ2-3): EPEVTQTPSHQVTQMGQEVILRCVPISNHLYFYWYRQILGQKVEFLVSFYNNEISEKSEIFDDQFSVERPDGSNFTLKIRSTKLEDSAMYFCASSDPSSGRTDTQYFGPGTRLTVL.

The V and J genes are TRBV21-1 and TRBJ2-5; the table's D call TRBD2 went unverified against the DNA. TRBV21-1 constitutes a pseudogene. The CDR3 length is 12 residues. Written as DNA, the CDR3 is TGTGCCAGCAGCAAACATCGGGAGACCCAGTACTTC. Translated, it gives CASSKHRETQYF.

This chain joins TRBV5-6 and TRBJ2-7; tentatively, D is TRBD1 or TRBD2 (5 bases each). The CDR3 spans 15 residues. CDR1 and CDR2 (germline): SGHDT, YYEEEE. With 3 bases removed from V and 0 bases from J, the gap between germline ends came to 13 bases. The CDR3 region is CASSWGPYISYEQYF. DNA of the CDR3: TGTGCCAGCAGCTGGGGACCATACATCTCCTACGAGCAGTACTTC.

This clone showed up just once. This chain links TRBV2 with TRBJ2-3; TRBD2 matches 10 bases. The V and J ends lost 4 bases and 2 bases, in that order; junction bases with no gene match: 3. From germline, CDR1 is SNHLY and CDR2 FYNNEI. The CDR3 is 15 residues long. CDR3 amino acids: CASSGLAGVTDTQYF. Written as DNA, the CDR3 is TGTGCCAGCAGTGGGCTAGCGGGGGTCACAGATACGCAGTATTTT.

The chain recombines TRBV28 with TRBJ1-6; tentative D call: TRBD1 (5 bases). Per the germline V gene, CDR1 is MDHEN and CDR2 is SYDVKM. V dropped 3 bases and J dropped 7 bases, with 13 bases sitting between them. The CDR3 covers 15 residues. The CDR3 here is CASSLSSGSNSPLHF. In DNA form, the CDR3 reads TGTGCCAGCAGTTTGTCGTCAGGGTCCAATTCACCCCTCCACTTT.

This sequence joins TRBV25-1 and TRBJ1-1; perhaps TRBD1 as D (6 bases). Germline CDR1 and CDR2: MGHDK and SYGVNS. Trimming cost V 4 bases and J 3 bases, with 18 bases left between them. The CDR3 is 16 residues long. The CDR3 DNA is TGTGCCAGCAGTGCGACTCCAGGGAGGGGGGACACTGAAGCTTTCTTT. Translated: CASSATPGRGDTEAFF.

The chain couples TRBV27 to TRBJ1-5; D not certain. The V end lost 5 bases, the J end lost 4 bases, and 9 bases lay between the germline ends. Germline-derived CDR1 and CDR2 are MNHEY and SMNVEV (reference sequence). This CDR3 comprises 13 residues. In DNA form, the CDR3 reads TGTGCCAGCAGTCTACTCCAAAATCAGCCCCAGCATTTT. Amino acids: CASSLLQNQPQHF.

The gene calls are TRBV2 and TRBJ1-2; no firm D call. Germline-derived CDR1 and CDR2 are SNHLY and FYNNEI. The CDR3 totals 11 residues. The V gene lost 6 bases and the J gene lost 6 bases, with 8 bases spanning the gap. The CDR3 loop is CASSRGHGYTF. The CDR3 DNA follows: TGTGCCAGCAGCCGCGGGCATGGCTACACCTTC.

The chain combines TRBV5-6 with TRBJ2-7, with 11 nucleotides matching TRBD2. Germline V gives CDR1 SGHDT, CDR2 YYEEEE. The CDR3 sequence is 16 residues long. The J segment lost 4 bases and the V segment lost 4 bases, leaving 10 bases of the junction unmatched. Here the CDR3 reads CASSPSLAGGRYEQYF. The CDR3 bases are TGTGCCAGCAGCCCTTCGCTAGCGGGGGGCCGGTACGAGCAGTACTTC.

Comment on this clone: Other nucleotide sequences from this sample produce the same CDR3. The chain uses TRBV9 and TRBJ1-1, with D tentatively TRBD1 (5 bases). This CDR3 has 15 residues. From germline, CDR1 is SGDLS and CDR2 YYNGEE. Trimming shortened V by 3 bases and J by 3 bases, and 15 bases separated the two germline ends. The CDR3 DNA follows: TGTGCCAGCAGCGGGGGGGGAGGGGCAGACACTGAAGCTTTCTTT. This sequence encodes CASSGGGGADTEAFF.

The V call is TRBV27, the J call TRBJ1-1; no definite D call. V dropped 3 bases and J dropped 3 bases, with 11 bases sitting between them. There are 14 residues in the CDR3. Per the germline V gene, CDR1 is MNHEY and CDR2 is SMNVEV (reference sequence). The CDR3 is CASSFWASDTEAFF. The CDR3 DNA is TGTGCCAGCAGTTTCTGGGCCTCGGACACTGAAGCTTTCTTT.

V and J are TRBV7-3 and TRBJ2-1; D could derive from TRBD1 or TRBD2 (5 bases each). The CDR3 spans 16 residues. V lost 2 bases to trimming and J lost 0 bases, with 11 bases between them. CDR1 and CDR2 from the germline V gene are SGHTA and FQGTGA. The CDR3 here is CASSLAWDPSYNEQFF. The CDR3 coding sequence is TGTGCCAGCAGCTTAGCTTGGGACCCCTCCTACAATGAGCAGTTCTTC.

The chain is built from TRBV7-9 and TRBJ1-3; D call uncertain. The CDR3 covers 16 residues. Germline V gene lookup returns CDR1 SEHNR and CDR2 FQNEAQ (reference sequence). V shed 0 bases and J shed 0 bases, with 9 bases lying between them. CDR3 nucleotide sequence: TGTGCCAGCAGCTTAGCGGGGATTTACTCTGGAAACACCATATATTTT. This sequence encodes CASSLAGIYSGNTIYF.

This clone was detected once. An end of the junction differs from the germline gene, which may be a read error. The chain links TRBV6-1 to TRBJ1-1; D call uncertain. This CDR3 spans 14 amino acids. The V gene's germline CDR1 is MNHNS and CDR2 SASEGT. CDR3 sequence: CASSQAPQNTEAFF. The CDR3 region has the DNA TGTGCCAGCAGTCAAGCCCCCCAGAACACTGAAGCTTTCTTT.

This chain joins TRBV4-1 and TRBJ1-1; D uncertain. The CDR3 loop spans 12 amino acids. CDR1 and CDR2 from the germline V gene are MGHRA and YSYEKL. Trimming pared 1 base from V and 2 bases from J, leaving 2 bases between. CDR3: CASSQANTEAFF. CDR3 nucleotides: TGCGCCAGCAGCCAAGCCAACACTGAAGCTTTCTTT.

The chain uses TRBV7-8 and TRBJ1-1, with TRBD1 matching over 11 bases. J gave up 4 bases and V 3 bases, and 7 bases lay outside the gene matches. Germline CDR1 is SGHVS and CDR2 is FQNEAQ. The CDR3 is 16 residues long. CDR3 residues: CASSFGDRGTSTEAFF. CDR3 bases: TGTGCCAGCAGCTTCGGGGACAGGGGGACTAGCACTGAAGCTTTCTTT.

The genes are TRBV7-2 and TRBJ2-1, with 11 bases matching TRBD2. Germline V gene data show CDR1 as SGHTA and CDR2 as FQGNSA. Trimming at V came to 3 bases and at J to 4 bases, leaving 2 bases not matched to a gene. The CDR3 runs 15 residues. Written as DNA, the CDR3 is TGTGCCAGCAGCTTCTGGACTAGCGGGTACAATGAGCAGTTCTTC. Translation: CASSFWTSGYNEQFF.

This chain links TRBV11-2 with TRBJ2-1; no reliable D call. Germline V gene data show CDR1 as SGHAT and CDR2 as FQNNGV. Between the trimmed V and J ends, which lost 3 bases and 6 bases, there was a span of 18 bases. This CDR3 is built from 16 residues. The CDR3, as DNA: TGTGCCAGCAGCTTCGTCCCCGGTATAACGATCAATGAGCAGTTCTTC. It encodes CASSFVPGITINEQFF.

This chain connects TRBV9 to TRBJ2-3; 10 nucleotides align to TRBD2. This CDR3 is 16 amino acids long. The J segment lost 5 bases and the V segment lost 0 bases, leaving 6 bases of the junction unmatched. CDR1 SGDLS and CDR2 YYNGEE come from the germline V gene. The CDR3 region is CASSVEAGGPKDTQYF. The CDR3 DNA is TGTGCCAGCAGCGTAGAAGCGGGGGGGCCTAAAGATACGCAGTATTTT.